A selection of T cell receptor beta chains follows, all from one sample in a study of cytomegalovirus exposure and HLA in healthy donors. Produced via immunoSEQ multiplex PCR; TCRdb's table is partial and in-frame only. The sample holds some 180,000 clones; roughly 78% are singletons and the top ten take 1.9%. Sequencing was carried out using PBMCs. The receptors originated from a woman aged 30 to 39 in good health and CMV-seronegative. Each CDR3 is given with its conserved first and last residue.

V gene	J gene	CDR3 protein
TRBV15	TRBJ2-3	CATSQPGQDSSGGYTDTQYF
TRBV6-1	TRBJ2-6	CASRGGRGANVLTF
TRBV5-1	TRBJ1-4	CASSSTGLTNEKLFF
TRBV4-3	TRBJ2-3	CASSLGLAVTDTQYF
TRBV6-1	TRBJ2-7	CASSEGAREQYF
TRBV6-5	TRBJ1-2	CASSRTGGNYGYTF
TRBV7-2	TRBJ1-1	CANGQLNTEAFF
TRBV27	TRBJ2-7	CASSSPRVSGTSGGKGLVYEQYF
TRBV5-1	TRBJ1-4	CASSLRGTTNEKLFF
TRBV19	TRBJ1-1	CASSGQGRITEAFF
TRBV6-6	TRBJ2-7	CASSYNPGLDEQYF
TRBV2	TRBJ2-5	CASSDVAGVGETQYF
TRBV5-1	TRBJ2-3	CASSLGLSTTDTQYF
TRBV27	TRBJ2-2	CASSKTATGELFF
TRBV7-6	TRBJ2-3	CASSRSGGATDTQYF
TRBV5-1	TRBJ2-7	CASSWLTGNEQYF
TRBV2	TRBJ2-1	CASSLMGDEQFF
TRBV6-9	TRBJ1-5	CASSYPGGQGARSNQPQHF
TRBV9	TRBJ2-2	CASSVALAGGPTNTGELFF
TRBV30	TRBJ1-1	CAWSVPPLNRGRTEAFF
TRBV21-1	TRBJ2-7	CASTRPDRSSYEQYF
TRBV7-2	TRBJ2-7	CASSLEAGAGEQYF
TRBV6-1	TRBJ2-7	CASSEALPSGTGSHEQYF
TRBV4-2	TRBJ2-5	CASSQYATGGLETQYF
TRBV4-1	TRBJ2-7	CASSHRQRSYEQYF
TRBV27	TRBJ2-1	CASLQGAPGLGNEQFF
TRBV7-9	TRBJ2-5	CASSLLPSGVRETQYF
TRBV5-1	TRBJ1-1	CASSVFLTGETEAFF
TRBV30	TRBJ2-2	CAWGKNLRETGELFF
TRBV19	TRBJ2-5	CASSTDRGNRETQYF
TRBV20-1	TRBJ2-3	CSARRQGQQYF
TRBV15	TRBJ2-5	CATSKGRGEETQYF
TRBV19	TRBJ1-3	CASLGQGRSGNTIYF